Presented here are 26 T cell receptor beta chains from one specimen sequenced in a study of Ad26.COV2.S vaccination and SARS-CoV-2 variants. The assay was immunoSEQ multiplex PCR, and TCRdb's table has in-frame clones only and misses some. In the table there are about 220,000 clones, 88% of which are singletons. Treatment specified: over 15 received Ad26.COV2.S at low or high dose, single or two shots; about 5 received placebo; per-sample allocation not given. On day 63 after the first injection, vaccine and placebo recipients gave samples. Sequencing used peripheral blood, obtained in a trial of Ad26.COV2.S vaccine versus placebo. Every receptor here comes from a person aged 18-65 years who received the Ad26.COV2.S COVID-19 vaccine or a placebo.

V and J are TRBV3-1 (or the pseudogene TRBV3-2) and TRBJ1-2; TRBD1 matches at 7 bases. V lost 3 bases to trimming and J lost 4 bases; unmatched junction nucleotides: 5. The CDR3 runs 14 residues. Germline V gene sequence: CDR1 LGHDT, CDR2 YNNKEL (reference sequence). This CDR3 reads CASSQRGQFYGYTF. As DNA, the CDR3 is TGTGCCAGCAGCCAGAGGGGACAGTTCTATGGCTACACCTTC.

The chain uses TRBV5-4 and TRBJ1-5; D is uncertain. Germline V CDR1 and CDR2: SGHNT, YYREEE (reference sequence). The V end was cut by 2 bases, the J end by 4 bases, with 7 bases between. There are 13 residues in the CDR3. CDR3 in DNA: TGTGCCAGCAGCTTATCGGGGAATCAGCCCCAGCATTTT. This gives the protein CASSLSGNQPQHF.

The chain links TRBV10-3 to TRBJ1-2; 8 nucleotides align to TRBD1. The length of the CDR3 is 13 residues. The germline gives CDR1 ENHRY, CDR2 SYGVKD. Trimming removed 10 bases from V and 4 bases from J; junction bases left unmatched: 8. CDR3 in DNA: TGTGCCACCCACTCAGGGGGCGGCTATGGCTACACCTTC. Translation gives CATHSGGGYGYTF.

In DNA, the CDR3 is TGTGCCAGTAGTATCAGGAGACTAGCGGCGACAGATACGCAGTATTTT. It yields the protein CASSIRRLAATDTQYF. The chain joins TRBV19 to TRBJ2-3, with TRBD2 matching 9 bases. CDR3 size: 16 residues. Germline CDR1 reads LNHDA; CDR2 reads SQIVND (reference sequence). Trimming at V came to 3 bases and at J to 3 bases, leaving 7 bases not matched to a gene.

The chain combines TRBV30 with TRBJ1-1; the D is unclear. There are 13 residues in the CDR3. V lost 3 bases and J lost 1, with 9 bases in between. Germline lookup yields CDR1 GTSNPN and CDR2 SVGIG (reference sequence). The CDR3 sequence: CAWRGWGNTEAFF. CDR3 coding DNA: TGTGCCTGGAGAGGTTGGGGGAACACTGAAGCTTTCTTT.

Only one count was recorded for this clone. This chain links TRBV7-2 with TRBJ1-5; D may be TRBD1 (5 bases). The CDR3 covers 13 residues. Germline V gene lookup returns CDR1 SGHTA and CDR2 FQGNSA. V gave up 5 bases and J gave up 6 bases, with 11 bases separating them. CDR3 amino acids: CASSRGGTQPQHF. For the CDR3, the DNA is TGTGCCAGCAGCCGGGGGGGGACTCAGCCCCAGCATTTT.

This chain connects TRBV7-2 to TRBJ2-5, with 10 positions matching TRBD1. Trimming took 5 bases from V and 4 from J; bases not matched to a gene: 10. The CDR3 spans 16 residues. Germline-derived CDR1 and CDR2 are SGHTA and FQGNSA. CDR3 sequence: CASSRSRDRGRETQYF. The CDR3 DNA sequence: TGTGCCAGCAGCCGCTCCCGGGACAGGGGACGAGAGACCCAGTACTTC. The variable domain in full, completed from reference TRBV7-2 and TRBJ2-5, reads GAGVSQSPSNKVTEKGKDVELRCDPISGHTALYWYRQSLGQGLEFLIYFQGNSAPDKSGLPSDRFSAERTGGSVSTLTIQRTQQEDSAVYLCASSRSRDRGRETQYFGPGTRLLVL.

In nucleotides, the CDR3 is TGTGCCAGCAGCTTAGCTAGCTACAATGAGCAGTTCTTC. This encodes CASSLASYNEQFF. The J gene is TRBJ2-1, the V gene TRBV5-4, with no clear D. V lost 2 bases to trimming and J lost 3 bases, with 6 bases between them. From germline, CDR1 is SGHNT and CDR2 YYREEE (reference sequence). The length of the CDR3 is 13 residues.

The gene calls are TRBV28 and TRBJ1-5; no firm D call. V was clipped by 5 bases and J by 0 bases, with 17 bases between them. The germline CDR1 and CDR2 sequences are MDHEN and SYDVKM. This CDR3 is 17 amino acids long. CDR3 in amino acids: CASSPLQAGNSNQPQHF. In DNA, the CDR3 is TGTGCCAGCAGTCCGCTTCAGGCAGGTAATAGCAATCAGCCCCAGCATTTT. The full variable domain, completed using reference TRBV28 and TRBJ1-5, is DVKVTQSSRYLVKRTGEKVFLECVQDMDHENMFWYRQDPGLGLRLIYFSYDVKMKEKGDIPEGYSVSREKKERFSLILESASTNQTSMYLCASSPLQAGNSNQPQHFGDGTRLSIL.

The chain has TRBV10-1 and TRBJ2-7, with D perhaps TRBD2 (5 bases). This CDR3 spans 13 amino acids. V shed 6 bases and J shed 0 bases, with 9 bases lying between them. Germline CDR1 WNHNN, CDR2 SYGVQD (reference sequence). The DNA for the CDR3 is TGCGCCAGCAGCCTGGGAGTCTCCTACGAGCAGTACTTC. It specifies CASSLGVSYEQYF.

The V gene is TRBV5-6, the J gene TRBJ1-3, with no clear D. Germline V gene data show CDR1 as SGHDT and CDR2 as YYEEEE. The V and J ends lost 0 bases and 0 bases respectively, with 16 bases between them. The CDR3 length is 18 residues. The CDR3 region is CASSLGGLSIISGNTIYF. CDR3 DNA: TGTGCCAGCAGCTTGGGAGGCCTTTCCATAATCTCTGGAAACACCATATATTTT.

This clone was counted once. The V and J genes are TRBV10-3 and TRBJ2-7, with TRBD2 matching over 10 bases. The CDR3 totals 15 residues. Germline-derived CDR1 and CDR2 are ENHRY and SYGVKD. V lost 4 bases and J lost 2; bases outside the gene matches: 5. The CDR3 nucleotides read TGTGCCATCAGTGGGACTAGCGGCTCCACCTACGAGCAGTACTTC. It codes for CAISGTSGSTYEQYF.

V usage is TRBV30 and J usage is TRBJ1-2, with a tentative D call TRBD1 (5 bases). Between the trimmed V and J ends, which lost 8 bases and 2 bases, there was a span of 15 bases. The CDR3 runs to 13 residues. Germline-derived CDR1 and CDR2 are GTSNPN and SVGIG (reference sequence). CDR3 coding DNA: TGTGCCAAGCGGGCAGGGAGAAACTATGGCTACACCTTC. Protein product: CAKRAGRNYGYTF. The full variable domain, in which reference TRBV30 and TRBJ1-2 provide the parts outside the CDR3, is SQTIHQWPATLVQPVGSPLSLECTVEGTSNPNLYWYRQAAGRGLQLLFYSVGIGQISSEVPQNLSASRPQDRQFILSSKKLLLSDSGFYLCAKRAGRNYGYTFGSGTRLTVV.

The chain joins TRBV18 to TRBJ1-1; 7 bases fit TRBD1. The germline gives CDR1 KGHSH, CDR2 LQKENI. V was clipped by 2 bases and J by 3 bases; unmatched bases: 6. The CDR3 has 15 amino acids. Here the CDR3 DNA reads TGTGCCAGCTCACCATACGGCAGGGGGGACACTGAAGCTTTCTTT. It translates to CASSPYGRGDTEAFF.

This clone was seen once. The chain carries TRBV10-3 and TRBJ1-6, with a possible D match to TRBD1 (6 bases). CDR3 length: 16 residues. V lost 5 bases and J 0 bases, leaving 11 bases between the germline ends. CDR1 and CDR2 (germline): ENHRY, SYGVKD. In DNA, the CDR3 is TGTGCCATCAGTAGGACAGTGAGCTCCTATAATTCACCCCTCCACTTT. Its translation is CAISRTVSSYNSPLHF.

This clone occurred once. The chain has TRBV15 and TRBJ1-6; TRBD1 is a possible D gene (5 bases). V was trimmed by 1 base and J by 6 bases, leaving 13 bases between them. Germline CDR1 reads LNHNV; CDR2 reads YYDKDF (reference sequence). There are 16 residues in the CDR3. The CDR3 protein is CATSRAVGVGNSPLHF. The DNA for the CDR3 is TGTGCCACCAGCAGAGCGGTAGGGGTAGGTAATTCACCCCTCCACTTT.

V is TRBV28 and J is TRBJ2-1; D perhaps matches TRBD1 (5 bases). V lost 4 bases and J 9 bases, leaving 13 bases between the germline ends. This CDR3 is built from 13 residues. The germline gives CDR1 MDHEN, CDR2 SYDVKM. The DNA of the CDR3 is TGTGCCAGCAGTTCCTTGGGGCCAGGTGAGCAGTTCTTC. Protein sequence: CASSSLGPGEQFF.

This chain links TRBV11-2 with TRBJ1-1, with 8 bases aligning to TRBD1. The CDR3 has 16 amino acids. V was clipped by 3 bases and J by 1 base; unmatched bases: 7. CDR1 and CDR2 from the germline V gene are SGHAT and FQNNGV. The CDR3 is CASSFRQGPKNTEAFF. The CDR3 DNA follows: TGTGCCAGCAGCTTCCGACAGGGGCCCAAGAACACTGAAGCTTTCTTT.

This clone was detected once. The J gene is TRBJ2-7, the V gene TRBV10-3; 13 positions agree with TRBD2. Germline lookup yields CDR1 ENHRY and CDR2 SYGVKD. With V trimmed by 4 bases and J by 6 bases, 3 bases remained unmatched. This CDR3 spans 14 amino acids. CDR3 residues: CAISGTSGRAEQYF. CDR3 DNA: TGTGCCATCAGTGGGACTAGCGGGAGAGCCGAGCAGTACTTC.

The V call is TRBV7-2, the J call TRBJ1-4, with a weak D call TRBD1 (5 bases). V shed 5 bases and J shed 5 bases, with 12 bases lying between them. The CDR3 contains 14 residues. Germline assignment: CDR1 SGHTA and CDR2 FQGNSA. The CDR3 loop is CASSLGQNNEKLFF. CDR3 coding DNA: TGTGCCAGCAGCCTGGGGCAGAACAATGAAAAACTGTTTTTT.

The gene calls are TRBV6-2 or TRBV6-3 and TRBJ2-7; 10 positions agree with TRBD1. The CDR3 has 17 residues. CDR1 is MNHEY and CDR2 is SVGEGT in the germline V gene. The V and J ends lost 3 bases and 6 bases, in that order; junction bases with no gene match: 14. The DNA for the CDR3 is TGTGCCAGCAGTTATGGCATCTGGGGACAGGGGTTTGGCGAGCAGTACTTC. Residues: CASSYGIWGQGFGEQYF.

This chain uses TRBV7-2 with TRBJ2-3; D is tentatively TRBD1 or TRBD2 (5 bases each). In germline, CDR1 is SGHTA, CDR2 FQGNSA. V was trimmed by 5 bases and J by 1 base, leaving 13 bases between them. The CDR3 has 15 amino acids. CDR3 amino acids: CASSVEGRGTDTQYF. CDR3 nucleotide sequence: TGTGCCAGCAGCGTAGAGGGCAGGGGCACAGATACGCAGTATTTT.

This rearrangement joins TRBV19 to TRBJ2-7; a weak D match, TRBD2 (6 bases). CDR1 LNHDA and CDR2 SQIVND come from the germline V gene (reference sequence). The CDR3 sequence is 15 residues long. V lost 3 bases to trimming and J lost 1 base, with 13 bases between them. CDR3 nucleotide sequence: TGTGCCAGTAGTATGTCGGCTAGCGAGTCCTACGAGCAGTACTTC. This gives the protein CASSMSASESYEQYF.

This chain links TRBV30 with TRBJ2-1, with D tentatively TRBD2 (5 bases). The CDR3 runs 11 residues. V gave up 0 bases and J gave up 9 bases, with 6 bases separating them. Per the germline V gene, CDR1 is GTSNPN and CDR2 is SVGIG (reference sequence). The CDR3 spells CAWSVEGEQFF. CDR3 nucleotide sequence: TGTGCCTGGAGTGTTGAGGGTGAGCAGTTCTTC.

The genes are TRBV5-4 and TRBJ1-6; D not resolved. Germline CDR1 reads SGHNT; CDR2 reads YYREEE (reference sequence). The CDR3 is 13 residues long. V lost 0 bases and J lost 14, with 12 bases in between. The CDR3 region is CASSLGNIESLHF. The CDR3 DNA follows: TGTGCCAGCAGCTTGGGCAATATAGAATCCCTCCACTTT. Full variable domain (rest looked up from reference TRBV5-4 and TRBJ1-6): ETGVTQSPTHLIKTRGQQVTLRCSSQSGHNTVSWYQQALGQGPQFIFQYYREEENGRGNFPPRFSGLQFPNYSSELNVNALELDDSALYLCASSLGNIESLHFGNGTRLTVT.

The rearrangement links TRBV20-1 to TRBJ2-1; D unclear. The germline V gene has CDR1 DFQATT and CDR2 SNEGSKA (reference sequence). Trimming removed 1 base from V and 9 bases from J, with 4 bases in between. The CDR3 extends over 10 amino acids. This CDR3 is CSARGPEQFF. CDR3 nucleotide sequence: TGCAGTGCTAGAGGTCCTGAGCAGTTCTTC.